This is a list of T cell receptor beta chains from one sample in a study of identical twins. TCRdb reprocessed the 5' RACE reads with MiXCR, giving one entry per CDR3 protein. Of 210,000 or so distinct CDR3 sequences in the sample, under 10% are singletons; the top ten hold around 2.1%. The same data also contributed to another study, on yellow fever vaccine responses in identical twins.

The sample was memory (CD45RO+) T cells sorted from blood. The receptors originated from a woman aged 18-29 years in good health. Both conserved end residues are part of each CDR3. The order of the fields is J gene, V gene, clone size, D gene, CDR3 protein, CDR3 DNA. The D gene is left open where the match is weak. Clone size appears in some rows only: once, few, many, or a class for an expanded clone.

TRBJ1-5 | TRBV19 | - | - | CASSMQAGNQPQHF | TGTGCCAGTAGTATGCAGGCCGGCAATCAGCCCCAGCATTTT
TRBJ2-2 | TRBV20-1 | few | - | CSARDHSEYTGELFF | TGCAGTGCTAGAGATCATAGCGAATACACCGGGGAGCTGTTTTTT
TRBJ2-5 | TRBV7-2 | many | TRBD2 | CASSFARLAEQETQYF | TGTGCCAGCAGCTTTGCCCGGCTAGCGGAACAAGAGACCCAGTACTTC
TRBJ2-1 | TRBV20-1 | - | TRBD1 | CSASWSGGYNEQFF | TGCAGTGCTAGTTGGTCAGGGGGTTACAATGAGCAGTTCTTC
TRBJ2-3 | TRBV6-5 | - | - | CASSYSSPLTDTQYF | TGTGCCAGCAGTTACTCGAGCCCCCTCACAGATACGCAGTATTTT
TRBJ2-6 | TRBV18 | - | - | CASSPQGPTSSGANVLTF | TGTGCCAGCTCACCCCAAGGCCCCACTAGCTCTGGGGCCAACGTCCTGACTTTC
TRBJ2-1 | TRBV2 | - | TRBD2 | CASSPPSGGDYNEQFF | TGTGCCAGCAGCCCGCCCTCCGGGGGGGATTACAATGAGCAGTTCTTC
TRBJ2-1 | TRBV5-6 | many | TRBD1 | CASSWTTGGKSGNEQFF | TGTGCCAGCAGCTGGACGACAGGGGGCAAGTCGGGCAATGAGCAGTTCTTC
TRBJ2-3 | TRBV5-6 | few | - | CASSTGASTDTQYF | TGTGCCAGCAGCACGGGAGCCAGCACAGATACGCAGTATTTT
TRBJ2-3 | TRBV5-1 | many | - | CASSLEGGVFSLDTQYF | TGCGCCAGCAGCTTGGAGGGGGGAGTGTTTTCTTTAGATACGCAGTATTTT
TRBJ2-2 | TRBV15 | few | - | CATSRGFTDGELFF | TGTGCCACCAGCAGAGGGTTTACGGACGGGGAGCTGTTTTTT
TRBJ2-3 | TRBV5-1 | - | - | CASSLERRTDTQYF | TGCGCCAGCAGCTTAGAGCGGCGCACAGATACGCAGTATTTT
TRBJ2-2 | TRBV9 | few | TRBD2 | CASSGREGTGELFF | TGTGCCAGCAGCGGCAGGGAGGGTACCGGGGAGCTGTTTTTT
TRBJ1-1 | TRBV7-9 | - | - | CASSWREGTEAFF | TGTGCCAGCAGCTGGCGGGAGGGGACTGAAGCTTTCTTT